In this sample, the clone carrying this T cell receptor beta chain turned up a few times. Its antigen is currently unknown. Participants comprised healthy donors of bone marrow. The CDR3 is made up of 17 amino acids. Trimming shortened V by 6 bases and J by 5 bases, and 26 bases separated the two germline ends. Germline V gene data show CDR1 as MDHEN and CDR2 as SYDVKM. The data are from a study of cytomegalovirus exposure and HLA in healthy donors. Whole-study findings and limits: One variant, a missense change in DCLRE1C, was linked in a later analysis to TCR beta V- and J-gene trimming. The study put under 200 TCR beta chains on its list as cytomegalovirus-associated.

The PCR was carried out with 60 Vbeta primers and 13 Jbeta primers. As handled by the study authors: Unique TCR beta chains numbered approximately 80 million in a later analysis, with approximately 10 million shared. Assay used: immunoSEQ multiplex PCR; TCRdb lists only in-frame clones, some missing. The DNA was the basis for D and trimming; V, J and clone size are from that table. The profile shows roughly 140,000 clones, around three quarters of them singletons. The chain carries TRBV28 and TRBJ2-7, with D possibly being TRBD1 (6 bases). The receptor was isolated from a woman younger than 35 in good health and CMV-seropositive. The sequencing input was PBMCs. Here the CDR3 reads CASSFMGPRGVMDEQYF. DNA for the CDR3: TGTGCCAGCAGCTTTATGGGACCCAGGGGAGTGATGGACGAGCAGTACTTC.